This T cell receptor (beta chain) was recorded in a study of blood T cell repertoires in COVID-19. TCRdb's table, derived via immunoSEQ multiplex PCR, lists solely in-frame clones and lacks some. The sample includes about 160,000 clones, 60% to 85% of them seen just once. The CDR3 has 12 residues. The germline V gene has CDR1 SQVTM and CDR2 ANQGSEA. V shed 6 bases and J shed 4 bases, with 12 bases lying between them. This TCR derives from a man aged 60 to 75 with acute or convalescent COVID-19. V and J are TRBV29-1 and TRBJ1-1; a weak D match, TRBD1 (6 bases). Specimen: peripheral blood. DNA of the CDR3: TGCAGCGTCGACAGGCCCTCCACTGAAGCTTTCTTT. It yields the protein CSVDRPSTEAFF.